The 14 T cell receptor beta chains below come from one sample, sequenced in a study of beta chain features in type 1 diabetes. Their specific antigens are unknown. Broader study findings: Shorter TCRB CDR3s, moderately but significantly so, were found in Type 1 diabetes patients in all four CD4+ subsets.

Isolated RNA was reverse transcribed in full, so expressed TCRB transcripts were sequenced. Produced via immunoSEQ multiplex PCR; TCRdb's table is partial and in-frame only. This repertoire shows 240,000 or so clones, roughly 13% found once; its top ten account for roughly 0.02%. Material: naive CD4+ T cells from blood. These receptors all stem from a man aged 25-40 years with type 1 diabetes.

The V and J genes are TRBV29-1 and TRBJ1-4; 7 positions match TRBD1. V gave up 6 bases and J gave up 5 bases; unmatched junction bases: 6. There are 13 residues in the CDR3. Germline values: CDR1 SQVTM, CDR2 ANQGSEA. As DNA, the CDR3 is TGCAGCGTACCGGGACAGAGGAATGAAAAACTGTTTTTT. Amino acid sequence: CSVPGQRNEKLFF.

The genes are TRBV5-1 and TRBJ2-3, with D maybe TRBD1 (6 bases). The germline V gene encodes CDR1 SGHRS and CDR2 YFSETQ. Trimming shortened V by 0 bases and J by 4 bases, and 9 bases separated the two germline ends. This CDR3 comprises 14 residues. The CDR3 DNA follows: TGCGCCAGCAGCTTGGGGTCAGGGGCAGATACGCAGTATTTT. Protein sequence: CASSLGSGADTQYF.

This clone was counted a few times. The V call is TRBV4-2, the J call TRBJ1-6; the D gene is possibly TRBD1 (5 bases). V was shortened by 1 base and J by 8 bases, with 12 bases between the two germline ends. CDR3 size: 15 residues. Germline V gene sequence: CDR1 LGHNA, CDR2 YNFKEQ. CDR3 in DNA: TGTGCCAGCAGCCAAGTGGGGGGGAGGGATTCACCCCTCCACTTT. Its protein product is CASSQVGGRDSPLHF.

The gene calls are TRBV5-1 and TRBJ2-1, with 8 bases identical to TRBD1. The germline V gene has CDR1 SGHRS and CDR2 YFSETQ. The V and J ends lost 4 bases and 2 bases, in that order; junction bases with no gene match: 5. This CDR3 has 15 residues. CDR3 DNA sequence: TGCGCCAGCAGCCTAGGACAGGGCCCCTACAATGAGCAGTTCTTC. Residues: CASSLGQGPYNEQFF. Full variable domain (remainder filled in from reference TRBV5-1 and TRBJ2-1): KAGVTQTPRYLIKTRGQQVTLSCSPISGHRSVSWYQQTPGQGLQFLFEYFSETQRNKGNFPGRFSGRQFSNSRSEMNVSTLELGDSALYLCASSLGQGPYNEQFFGPGTRLTVL.

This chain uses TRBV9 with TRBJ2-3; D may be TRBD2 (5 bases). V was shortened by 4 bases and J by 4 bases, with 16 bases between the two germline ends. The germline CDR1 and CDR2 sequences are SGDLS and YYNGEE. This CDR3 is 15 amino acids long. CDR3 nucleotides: TGTGCCAGCAGCCCCGTCGGGGTGTCAGCAGATACGCAGTATTTT. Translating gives CASSPVGVSADTQYF.

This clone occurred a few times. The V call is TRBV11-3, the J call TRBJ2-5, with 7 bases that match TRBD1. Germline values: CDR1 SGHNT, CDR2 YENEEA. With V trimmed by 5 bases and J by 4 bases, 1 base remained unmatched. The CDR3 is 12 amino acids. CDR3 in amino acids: CASSRTGETQYF. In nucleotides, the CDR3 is TGTGCCAGCAGCAGGACAGGAGAGACCCAGTACTTC.

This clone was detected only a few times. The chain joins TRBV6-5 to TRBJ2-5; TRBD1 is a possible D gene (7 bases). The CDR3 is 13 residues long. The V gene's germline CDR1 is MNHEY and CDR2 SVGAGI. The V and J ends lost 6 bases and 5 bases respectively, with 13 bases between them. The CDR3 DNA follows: TGTGCCAGCAGCCCGACAGGGAGGGAGACCCAGTACTTC. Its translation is CASSPTGRETQYF.

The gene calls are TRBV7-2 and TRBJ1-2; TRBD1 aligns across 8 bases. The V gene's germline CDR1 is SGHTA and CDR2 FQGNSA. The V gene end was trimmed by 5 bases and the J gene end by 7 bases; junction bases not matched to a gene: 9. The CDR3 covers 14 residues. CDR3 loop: CASSPGQGASGYTF. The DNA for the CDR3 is TGTGCCAGCAGCCCCGGGCAGGGGGCGTCTGGCTACACCTTC.

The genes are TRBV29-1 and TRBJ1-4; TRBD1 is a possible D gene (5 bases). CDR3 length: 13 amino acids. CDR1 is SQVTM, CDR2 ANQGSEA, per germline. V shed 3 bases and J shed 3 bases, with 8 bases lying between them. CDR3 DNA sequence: TGCAGCGTTGAGGAGGGACCTAATGAAAAACTGTTTTTT. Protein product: CSVEEGPNEKLFF. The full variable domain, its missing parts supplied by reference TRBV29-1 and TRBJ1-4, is SAVISQKPSRDICQRGTSLTIQCQVDSQVTMMFWYRQQPGQSLTLIATANQGSEATYESGFVIDKFPISRPNLTFSTLTVSNMSPEDSSIYLCSVEEGPNEKLFFGSGTQLSVL.

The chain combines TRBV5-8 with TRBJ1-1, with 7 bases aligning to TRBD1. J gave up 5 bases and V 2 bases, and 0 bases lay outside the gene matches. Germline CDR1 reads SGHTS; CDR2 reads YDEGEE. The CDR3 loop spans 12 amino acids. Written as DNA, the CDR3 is TGTGCCAGCAGCTTCAGGGGGACTGAAGCTTTCTTT. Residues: CASSFRGTEAFF.

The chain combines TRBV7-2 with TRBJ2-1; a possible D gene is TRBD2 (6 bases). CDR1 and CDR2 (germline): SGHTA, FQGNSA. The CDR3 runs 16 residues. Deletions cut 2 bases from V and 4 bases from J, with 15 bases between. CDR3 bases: TGTGCCAGCAGCTTATCGGGGACTCCGACTTACAATGAGCAGTTCTTC. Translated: CASSLSGTPTYNEQFF.

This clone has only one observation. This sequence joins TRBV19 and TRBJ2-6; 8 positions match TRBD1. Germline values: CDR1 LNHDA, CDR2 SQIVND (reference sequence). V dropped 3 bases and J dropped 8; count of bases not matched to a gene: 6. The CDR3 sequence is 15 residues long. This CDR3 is CASSIADRETNVLTF. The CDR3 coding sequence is TGTGCCAGTAGTATCGCGGACAGGGAAACCAACGTCCTGACTTTC.

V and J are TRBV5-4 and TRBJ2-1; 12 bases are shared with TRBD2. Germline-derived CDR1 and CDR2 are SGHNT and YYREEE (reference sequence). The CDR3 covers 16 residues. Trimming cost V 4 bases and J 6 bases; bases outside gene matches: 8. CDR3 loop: CASSPRTSGKVNEQFF. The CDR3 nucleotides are TGTGCCAGCAGCCCCCGGACTAGCGGGAAGGTCAATGAGCAGTTCTTC.

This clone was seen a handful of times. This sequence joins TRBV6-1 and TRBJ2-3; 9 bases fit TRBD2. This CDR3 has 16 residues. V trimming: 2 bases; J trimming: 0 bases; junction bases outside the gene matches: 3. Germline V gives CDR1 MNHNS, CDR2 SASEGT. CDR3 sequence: CASSEILAGSTDTQYF. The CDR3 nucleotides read TGTGCCAGCAGTGAAATCCTAGCGGGAAGCACAGATACGCAGTATTTT.